Ten or more counts support the clone carrying this T cell receptor (beta chain). Its antigen remains unknown. These data originate in a study of T-cell reconstitution after alpha-beta-depleted transplantation in children. General observations from the study: Hyperexpanded clones declined; after one year, newly produced T cells mostly supplied diversity.

The V and J ends lost 3 bases and 0 bases respectively, with 7 bases between them. The germline CDR1 and CDR2 sequences are DFQATT and SNEGSKA (reference sequence). The CDR3 consists of 13 residues. Construction of the TCRbeta library involved unique molecular identifiers. TCRdb reprocessed the PCR reads with MiXCR, giving one entry per CDR3 protein. Here the sample spans hundreds of thousands of distinct CDR3 sequences, over 10% being singletons. The TCR sequence derives from a male patient younger than 18 who had a stem cell transplant for acute myeloid leukemia, so the T cells may come from the graft donor. The rearrangement uses TRBV20-1 and TRBJ2-3, with a weak D call TRBD2 (5 bases). The sample in question was PBMCs, mostly from graft donor cells, obtained 360 days after TCRalphabeta/CD19-depleted stem cell transplant. The CDR3 region is CSASDYSTDTQYF. The CDR3 nucleotides are TGCAGTGCTAGTGACTATAGCACAGATACGCAGTATTTT.